The 4 T cell receptor beta chains below were found in one sample sequenced in a study of blood T cell repertoires in COVID-19 (dated by TCRdb to about 2020). Library preparation used the immunoSEQ multiplex PCR assay. What TCRdb holds here is the immuneACCESS table cut down to in-frame rearrangements. Part of the clones is not present; checked against another copy, under half of the missing clones reflect an unresolved V gene, and the others are unexplained. In all, the sample holds 120,000 to 150,000 clones, and more than 75% of those were seen once. The ten largest clones capture around 14% of the sample. The sequenced material came from peripheral blood. All receptors derive from an elderly man with acute or convalescent COVID-19.

The rearrangement joins TRBV6-2 or TRBV6-3 to TRBJ2-7, with D possibly TRBD1 on 5 matching bases. Germline lookup yields CDR1 MNHEY and CDR2 SVGEGT. This CDR3 has 16 amino acids. V gave up 2 bases and J gave up 0 bases, with 14 bases separating them. CDR3 sequence: CASSYRDRGYSYEQYF. The DNA for the CDR3 is TGTGCCAGCAGTTACCGTGACAGAGGTTACTCCTACGAGCAGTACTTC.

The rearrangement links TRBV19 to TRBJ2-1, with 7 nucleotides matching TRBD2. The ends lost 4 bases at V and 10 bases at J; junction bases unmatched: 10. Per germline, CDR1 LNHDA and CDR2 SQIVND (reference sequence). The CDR3 consists of 14 residues. CDR3 sequence reads: CASSRDYSRTEQFF. CDR3 coding DNA: TGTGCCAGTAGTAGGGACTACTCTAGGACGGAGCAGTTCTTC.

This chain connects TRBV14 to TRBJ2-4; D uncertain. There are 15 residues in the CDR3. From germline, CDR1 is SGHDN and CDR2 FVKESK. The V end lost 1 base, the J end lost 7 bases, and 14 bases lay between the germline ends. As DNA, the CDR3 is TGTGCCAGCAGCCAAGGTAGCCATCCCGGGAACATTCAGTACTTC. It encodes CASSQGSHPGNIQYF. The variable domain in full, with the rest retrieved from reference TRBV14 and TRBJ2-4, is EAGVTQFPSHSVIEKGQTVTLRCDPISGHDNLYWYRRVMGKEIKFLLHFVKESKQDESGMPNNRFLAERTGGTYSTLKVQPAELEDSGVYFCASSQGSHPGNIQYFGAGTRLSVL.

In this sample, this clone turned up once. The V gene is TRBV29-1, the J gene TRBJ1-2; the match to TRBD1 covers 8 bases. This CDR3 is built from 13 residues. Trimming at V came to 7 bases and at J to 6 bases, leaving 10 bases not matched to a gene. In germline, CDR1 is SQVTM, CDR2 ANQGSEA. CDR3 sequence: CSGQRTGMDGYTF. CDR3 sequence (DNA): TGCAGCGGACAGAGGACAGGGATGGATGGCTACACCTTC.